This TCR beta chain was retrieved from a study of blood T cell repertoires in COVID-19. Study at large: Sources were T cells, B-cell-depleted T cells, or PBMCs; the material itself was cDNA or gDNA.

Per the original data handling: By means of reference gene primer amplification, nucleated cell counts were estimated. Data came from immunoSEQ multiplex PCR; TCRdb stores just in-frame clones and leaves some out. V and J calls and clone size are those listed in that table; D and trimming were worked out from the DNA. The sample contains about 66,000 clones, about nine tenths of which appear only once. Trimming took 3 bases from V and 2 from J; bases not matched to a gene: 6. The CDR3 is 16 amino acids. In germline, CDR1 is SEHNR, CDR2 FQNEAQ (reference sequence). V is TRBV7-9 and J is TRBJ2-7, with 11 bases lining up with TRBD2. The receptor's source is a human donor in a cohort sampled during active COVID-19. Sequencing was carried out using peripheral blood. The CDR3 coding sequence is TGTGCCAGCAGCTTGGCCGGGACTAGCGGCGCCTACGAGCAGTACTTC. It codes for CASSLAGTSGAYEQYF.